One sample yielded the 8 T cell receptor beta chains listed below, sequenced in a study of T cells in Graves' hyperthyroidism and ophthalmopathy. Template material for amplifying TCR beta CDR3 regions consisted of RNA transcripts. When the TCR CDR3 underwent first-round RT-PCR, the HTBI primer set was used. MiXCR was run by TCRdb on the multiplex PCR reads, yielding one entry per CDR3 protein. The repertoire has 300,000 to 350,000 distinct CDR3 sequences, around 18% of them found once; the top ten carry about a sixth. Sequenced input: blood. The receptors were sampled from a woman aged 40 to 49 with Graves' ophthalmopathy.

This clonotype has just a few counts. The junction differs from germline at one of its ends, possibly a read error. The chain carries TRBV18 and TRBJ2-1; D call uncertain. The CDR3 covers 13 residues. The germline V gene encodes CDR1 KGHSH and CDR2 LQKENI. The CDR3 DNA sequence: TGTGCCAGCTCGCCACGCCCCGACAATGAGCAGTTCTTC. It translates to CASSPRPDNEQFF.

The chain joins TRBV6-1 to TRBJ1-1; D not resolved. The CDR3 covers 14 residues. The ends were cut back, 6 bases at V and 2 bases at J, with 13 bases in the middle. Germline V gene lookup returns CDR1 MNHNS and CDR2 SASEGT. The CDR3 spells CASRPSGLNTEAFF. DNA for the CDR3: TGTGCCAGCAGACCCTCGGGCCTTAACACTGAAGCTTTCTTT.

Many counts were recorded for this clonotype. The rearrangement joins TRBV15 to TRBJ2-5, with D possibly being TRBD1 or TRBD2 (5 bases each). This CDR3 spans 15 amino acids. CDR1 is LNHNV and CDR2 is YYDKDF in the germline V gene (reference sequence). V lost 1 base and J 5 bases, leaving 14 bases between the germline ends. CDR3 sequence: CATSRGGPGGETQYF. The CDR3 DNA sequence: TGTGCCACCAGCAGAGGGGGCCCAGGCGGGGAGACCCAGTACTTC.

This clonotype was recorded at least ten times. The gene calls are TRBV28 and TRBJ2-2, with TRBD2 matching over 12 bases. This CDR3 is 16 amino acids long. V lost 7 bases and J lost 4; bases outside the gene matches: 7. The V gene's germline CDR1 is MDHEN and CDR2 SYDVKM. CDR3 nucleotides: TGTGCCAGCATCCGACTAGCGGGAGCGAGCACCGGGGAGCTGTTTTTT. Encoded protein: CASIRLAGASTGELFF.

This clonotype was found many times. This chain joins TRBV6-1 and TRBJ2-6; D call uncertain. From germline, CDR1 is MNHNS and CDR2 SASEGT. The CDR3 is 15 residues long. V shed 8 bases and J shed 0 bases, with 11 bases lying between them. DNA for the CDR3: TGTGCCAGCGGAACCCGAGGCTCTGGGGCCAACGTCCTGACTTTC. It yields the protein CASGTRGSGANVLTF.

The chain has TRBV28 and TRBJ2-2, with D possibly being TRBD2 (5 bases). From germline, CDR1 is MDHEN and CDR2 SYDVKM. Trimming cost V 3 bases and J 2 bases, with 16 bases left between them. The CDR3 extends over 17 amino acids. The CDR3 region has the DNA TGTGCCAGCAGTTTCCCGGGGTCAGGCGGAAACACCGGGGAGCTGTTTTTT. Protein product: CASSFPGSGGNTGELFF.

This clonotype was found many times. The chain carries TRBV9 and TRBJ2-6; D call uncertain. V lost 7 bases, J lost 4 bases, and 3 bases lay in between. CDR1 is SGDLS, CDR2 YYNGEE, per germline. The CDR3 contains 11 residues. The CDR3 loop is CASQGANVLTF. DNA for the CDR3: TGTGCCAGCCAAGGGGCCAACGTCCTGACTTTC.

This clonotype was seen ten or more times. The chain carries TRBV30 and TRBJ2-7; 9 bases are shared with TRBD1. Germline trimming cut 5 bases from V and 4 bases from J; bases unmatched to any gene: 3. The CDR3 runs to 12 residues. The germline gives CDR1 GTSNPN, CDR2 SVGIG (reference sequence). CDR3 in amino acids: CAWSGQGYEQYF. In DNA, the CDR3 is TGTGCCTGGTCGGGACAGGGTTACGAGCAGTACTTC.